What follows are 20 T cell receptor beta chains derived from one specimen sequenced in a study of blood T cells in healthy people across ages (dated by TCRdb to between 2015 and 2017). The receptor library was made with 5' RACE. Sequencing was carried out with an Illumina HiSeq 2500. The second PCR ran for roughly 7 to 12 cycles and used a J-beta primer mix along with a sample-barcoded 5' primer. The public sequencing data were trimmed at Q25 with fastp and processed into clonotypes with MiXCR by TCRdb, which kept only in-frame beta chains. Rows with a matching CDR3 protein are joined into one entry that keeps the most common DNA and genes. Within this sample are about 1.5 million distinct CDR3 sequences, with about 45% of them counted one time only. Just over 4% of the sample belongs to the ten largest clones. Sequencing was done on a sample of blood. The source is a young woman in good health.

This clonotype was seen a few times. The chain couples TRBV29-1 to TRBJ1-4; the match to TRBD1 covers 7 bases. V lost 6 bases and J lost 7; bases outside the gene matches: 2. In germline, CDR1 is SQVTM, CDR2 ANQGSEA. This CDR3 comprises 11 residues. The CDR3 sequence is CSVGTVEKLFF. CDR3 nucleotide sequence: TGCAGCGTAGGGACAGTTGAAAAACTGTTTTTT.

This clonotype was observed a handful of times. The chain joins TRBV6-2 or TRBV6-3 to TRBJ1-1; possible D gene TRBD1, 6 bases. Germline V gene sequence: CDR1 MNHEY, CDR2 SVGEGT. The CDR3 contains 16 residues. V dropped 2 bases and J dropped 0 bases, with 13 bases sitting between them. In DNA form, the CDR3 reads TGTGCCAGCAGTTACCCCCCGGACAGAGTGAACACTGAAGCTTTCTTT. It encodes CASSYPPDRVNTEAFF.

This clonotype was observed a handful of times. This chain's CDR3 is CASSLGSTAVYEQYF. In DNA, the CDR3 is TGTGCCAGCAGCTTAGGTAGCACAGCCGTATACGAGCAGTACTTC. The rearrangement joins TRBV7-2 to TRBJ2-7; no definite D call. CDR1 and CDR2 (germline): SGHTA, FQGNSA. This CDR3 is 15 amino acids long. With 1 base removed from V and 4 bases from J, the gap between germline ends came to 14 bases.

The chain joins TRBV19 to TRBJ2-5, with D unclear. V lost 7 bases and J lost 5, with 20 bases in between. The CDR3 sequence is 15 residues long. The germline CDR1 and CDR2 sequences are LNHDA and SQIVND (reference sequence). Written as DNA, the CDR3 is TGTGCCAGTACCGCCGGGCCTCAGCGTGGGGAGACCCAGTACTTC. Protein: CASTAGPQRGETQYF.

V is TRBV6-5 and J is TRBJ2-1; 11 bases line up with TRBD2. The CDR3 totals 17 residues. Losses at the gene ends were 0 bases for V and 2 bases for J; bases not matched to a gene: 3. The germline gives CDR1 MNHEY, CDR2 SVGAGI. The CDR3 spells CASSYSSGLAAYNEQFF. The DNA for the CDR3 is TGTGCCAGCAGTTACTCGTCGGGACTAGCGGCCTACAATGAGCAGTTCTTC.

The chain carries TRBV5-1 and TRBJ2-7, with 11 bases matching TRBD1. J lost 3 bases, V lost 8 bases, and 4 bases had no gene match. Per germline, CDR1 SGHRS and CDR2 YFSETQ. There are 13 residues in the CDR3. The CDR3 coding sequence is TGCGCCAGTGCCGGGACAGGGGGCTACGAGCAGTACTTC. This translates into CASAGTGGYEQYF.

This clonotype was counted between two and nine times. The chain couples TRBV7-2 to TRBJ2-3; 8 positions match TRBD2. The CDR3 extends over 14 amino acids. Germline V gives CDR1 SGHTA, CDR2 FQGNSA. The V segment lost 1 base and the J segment 14 bases; nucleotides outside the gene matches: 11. CDR3 protein: CASSLGLSGVEVYF. Written as DNA, the CDR3 is TGTGCCAGCAGCTTAGGTCTTAGCGGGGTGGAGGTGTATTTT.

Ten or more counts support this clonotype. Given a much more abundant clone one base away, this may be a read error. This sequence joins TRBV7-9 and TRBJ2-4; D unresolved. The germline gives CDR1 SEHNR, CDR2 FQNEAQ (reference sequence). This CDR3 comprises 16 residues. The CDR3 coding sequence is TGTGCCAGCAGCGTAGCTGTCGGGCTAGCCAAAAACATTCAGTACTTC. Translated: CASSVAVGLAKNIQYF.

The chain combines TRBV20-1 with TRBJ2-1; D is ambiguous. CDR1 DFQATT and CDR2 SNEGSKA come from the germline V gene (reference sequence). The CDR3 loop spans 14 amino acids. V lost 4 bases to trimming and J lost 3 bases, with 13 bases between them. CDR3 residues: CSAMDRTDYNEQFF. CDR3 sequence (DNA): TGCAGTGCTATGGATAGGACGGACTACAATGAGCAGTTCTTC.

This clonotype was found a few times. The chain is built from TRBV29-1 and TRBJ2-7, with a weak D call TRBD2 (6 bases). The CDR3 contains 14 residues. Germline assignment: CDR1 SQVTM and CDR2 ANQGSEA. V lost 7 bases and J lost 4, with 20 bases in between. CDR3 amino acids: CSGDSGTKAYEQYF. Written as DNA, the CDR3 is TGCAGCGGGGATAGCGGAACTAAGGCGTACGAGCAGTACTTC.

This clonotype was detected only once. The rearrangement joins TRBV7-2 to TRBJ2-7; 9 nucleotides match TRBD2. In germline, CDR1 is SGHTA, CDR2 FQGNSA. V was clipped by 7 bases and J by 7 bases; unmatched bases: 11. The length of the CDR3 is 14 residues. This chain's CDR3 is CASNLLAGGGEQYF. As DNA, the CDR3 is TGTGCCAGCAACCTACTAGCGGGTGGGGGGGAGCAGTACTTC.

This clonotype came up many times. The genes are TRBV24-1 and TRBJ2-5; the D gene is possibly TRBD1 (5 bases). V was clipped by 2 bases and J by 2 bases, with 8 bases between them. This CDR3 contains 14 residues. Germline CDR1 reads KGHDR; CDR2 reads SFDVKD. CDR3 DNA sequence: TGTGCCACCAGTGATTGGGGCAGTCAAGAGACCCAGTACTTC. This sequence encodes CATSDWGSQETQYF.

As regards this clonotype: One end of the junction varies from germline; a read error may be responsible. The gene calls are TRBV27 and TRBJ2-4; D call uncertain. The J call may be in error: the DNA end matches TRBJ2-7 better. From germline, CDR1 is MNHEY and CDR2 SMNVEV (reference sequence). The CDR3 runs to 14 residues. The CDR3 loop is CACSPGPTPYEQYF. The CDR3 DNA reads as TGTGCCTGCAGTCCCGGGCCCACTCCCTACGAGCAGTACTTC.

The V gene is TRBV28, the J gene TRBJ2-1, with D possibly TRBD2 on 6 matching bases. This CDR3 has 12 residues. CDR1 MDHEN and CDR2 SYDVKM come from the germline V gene. V was shortened by 5 bases and J by 12 bases, with 14 bases between the two germline ends. Here the CDR3 DNA reads TGTGCCAGCAGTCGGGGGTTCTGGGGGCAGTTCTTC. Its translation is CASSRGFWGQFF. The full variable domain, completed using reference TRBV28 and TRBJ2-1, is DVKVTQSSRYLVKRTGEKVFLECVQDMDHENMFWYRQDPGLGLRLIYFSYDVKMKEKGDIPEGYSVSREKKERFSLILESASTNQTSMYLCASSRGFWGQFFGPGTRLTVL.

Remarks on this clonotype: Sequence at one end of the junction differs from germline and may be a read error. The rearrangement links TRBV6-5 to TRBJ2-3; D possibly corresponds to TRBD1 (6 bases). The germline gives CDR1 MNHEY, CDR2 SVGAGI. The CDR3 covers 16 residues. The CDR3 spells CASRATDSLGTDTQYF. The DNA for the CDR3 is TGTGCCAGCAGGGCAACGGACAGCCTGGGCACGGATACGCAGTATTTT.

This clonotype was detected only a few times. V and J are TRBV11-1 and TRBJ2-2; 7 nucleotides line up with TRBD1. Unmatched junction bases numbered 6, after V lost 5 bases and J lost 3 bases. The CDR3 is made up of 15 amino acids. Germline CDR1 and CDR2: SGHAT and FQDESV (reference sequence). The CDR3 sequence: CASSVRQGHTGELFF. The CDR3 DNA follows: TGTGCCAGCAGCGTAAGACAGGGACACACCGGGGAGCTGTTTTTT.

The rearrangement links TRBV5-6 to TRBJ2-1, with D uncertain. Trimming left V 0 bases short and J 3 bases short, with 7 bases between. Germline V gives CDR1 SGHDT, CDR2 YYEEEE. This CDR3 is built from 14 residues. CDR3 nucleotide sequence: TGTGCCAGCAGCTTGGATTGGCTCTACAATGAGCAGTTCTTC. Its protein product is CASSLDWLYNEQFF.

The V gene is TRBV20-1, the J gene TRBJ1-1; D unresolved. The CDR3 length is 13 residues. Germline V gene data show CDR1 as DFQATT and CDR2 as SNEGSKA (reference sequence). V gave up 6 bases and J gave up 0 bases, with 11 bases separating them. CDR3 in DNA: TGCAGTGCCTCGCGGACCATGAACACTGAAGCTTTCTTT. Its translation: CSASRTMNTEAFF.

The chain couples TRBV7-3 to TRBJ1-1; 7 bases are a match to TRBD1. The CDR3 sequence is 15 residues long. Germline V gene sequence: CDR1 SGHTA, CDR2 FQGTGA. V was pared by 1 base and J by 7 bases, with 9 bases of the junction left unmatched. The CDR3 sequence is CASSLIGGRDSEAFF. DNA for the CDR3: TGTGCCAGCAGCTTAATTGGAGGGAGGGACAGTGAAGCTTTCTTT. Full variable domain (remainder filled in from reference TRBV7-3 and TRBJ1-1): GAGVSQTPSNKVTEKGKYVELRCDPISGHTALYWYRQSLGQGPEFLIYFQGTGAADDSGLPNDRFFAVRPEGSVSTLKIQRTERGDSAVYLCASSLIGGRDSEAFFGQGTRLTVV.

This clonotype was counted only a few times. J is TRBJ2-1 and V is TRBV5-1; the D is unclear. The CDR3 consists of 16 residues. Germline V gene lookup returns CDR1 SGHRS and CDR2 YFSETQ. V dropped 2 bases and J dropped 4 bases, with 16 bases sitting between them. The DNA of the CDR3 is TGCGCCAGCAGCTTACTCCGAGACATTGATTACAATGAGCAGTTCTTC. Translating gives CASSLLRDIDYNEQFF. The variable domain in full, with the rest retrieved from reference TRBV5-1 and TRBJ2-1, is KAGVTQTPRYLIKTRGQQVTLSCSPISGHRSVSWYQQTPGQGLQFLFEYFSETQRNKGNFPGRFSGRQFSNSRSEMNVSTLELGDSALYLCASSLLRDIDYNEQFFGPGTRLTVL.